The present TCR beta chain was sequenced within a study of blood T cell repertoires in COVID-19. Background on the study: The United States, Italy and Spain provided the acute and convalescent COVID-19 samples. Nucleic acid was either cDNA or gDNA, and it came from T cells, B-cell-depleted T cells, or PBMCs.

CDR1 and CDR2 (germline): SGDLS, YYNGEE. With V trimmed by 4 bases and J by 5 bases, 14 bases remained unmatched. CDR3 size: 16 residues. Methods used by the authors: Cell counts per sample came from amplifying reference gene primers. The protocol was immunoSEQ multiplex PCR, while the TCRdb copy is restricted to in-frame clones and leaves out a portion. That table furnishes V, J and clone size, whereas the DNA furnished D and trimming. The profile covers approximately 67,000 clones, with 82% appearing a single time and about 6.2% taken by the ten largest. Material: peripheral blood. This receptor was obtained from a man in his sixties with acute or convalescent COVID-19. The chain links TRBV9 to TRBJ2-7; 8 bases match TRBD1. CDR3: CASSPDPRGRSNEQYF. DNA for the CDR3: TGTGCCAGCAGCCCGGATCCCAGGGGGCGGTCGAACGAGCAGTACTTC.